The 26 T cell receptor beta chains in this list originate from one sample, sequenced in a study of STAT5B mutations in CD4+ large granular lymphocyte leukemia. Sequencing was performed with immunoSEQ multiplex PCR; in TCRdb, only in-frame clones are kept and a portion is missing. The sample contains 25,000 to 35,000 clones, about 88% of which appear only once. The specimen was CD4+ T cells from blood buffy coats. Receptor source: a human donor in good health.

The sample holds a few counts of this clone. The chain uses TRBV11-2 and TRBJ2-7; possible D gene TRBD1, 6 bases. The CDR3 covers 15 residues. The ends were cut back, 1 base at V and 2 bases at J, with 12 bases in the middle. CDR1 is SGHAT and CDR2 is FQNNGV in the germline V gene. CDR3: CASSLVDSPTYEQYF. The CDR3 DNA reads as TGTGCCAGCAGCTTAGTGGACAGCCCCACCTACGAGCAGTACTTC.

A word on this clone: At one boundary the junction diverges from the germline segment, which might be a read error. The CDR3 region has the DNA TGTGCTATCAGGTGGGAAGCGAACACCGGGGAGCTGTTTTTT. This sequence encodes CAIRWEANTGELFF. This chain connects TRBV10-3 to TRBJ2-2; D gene uncertain. The CDR3 consists of 14 residues. The germline V gene encodes CDR1 ENHRY and CDR2 SYGVKD.

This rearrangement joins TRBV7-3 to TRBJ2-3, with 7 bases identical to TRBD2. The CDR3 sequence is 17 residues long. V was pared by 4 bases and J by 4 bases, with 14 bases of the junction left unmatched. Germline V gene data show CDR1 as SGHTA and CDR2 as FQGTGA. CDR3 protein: CASSYSGSAGEADTQYF. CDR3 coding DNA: TGTGCCAGCAGCTACAGTGGGTCGGCGGGAGAAGCAGATACGCAGTATTTT.

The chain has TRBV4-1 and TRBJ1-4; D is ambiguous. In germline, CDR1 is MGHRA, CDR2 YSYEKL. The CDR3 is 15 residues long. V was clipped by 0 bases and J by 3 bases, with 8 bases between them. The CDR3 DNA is TGCGCCAGCAGCCAAGAAAGACTTTCTAATGAAAAACTGTTTTTT. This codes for CASSQERLSNEKLFF.

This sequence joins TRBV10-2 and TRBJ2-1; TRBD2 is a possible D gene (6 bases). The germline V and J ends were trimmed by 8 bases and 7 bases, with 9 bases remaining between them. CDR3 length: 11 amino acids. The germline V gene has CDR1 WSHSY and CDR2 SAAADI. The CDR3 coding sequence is TGCGCCAGCTCCCGGGGGAATGAGCAGTTCTTC. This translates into CASSRGNEQFF.

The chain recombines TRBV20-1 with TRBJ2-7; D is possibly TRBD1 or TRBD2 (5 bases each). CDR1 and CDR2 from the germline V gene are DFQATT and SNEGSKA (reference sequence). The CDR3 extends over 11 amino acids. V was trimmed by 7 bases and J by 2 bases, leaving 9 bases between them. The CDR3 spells CSGRGPYEQYF. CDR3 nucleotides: TGCAGTGGTAGGGGACCCTACGAGCAGTACTTC.

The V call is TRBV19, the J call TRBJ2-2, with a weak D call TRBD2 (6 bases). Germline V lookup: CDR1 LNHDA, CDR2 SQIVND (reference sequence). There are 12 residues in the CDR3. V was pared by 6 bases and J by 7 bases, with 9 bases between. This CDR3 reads CASSPSVGELFF. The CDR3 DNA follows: TGTGCCAGTAGCCCTAGCGTCGGGGAGCTGTTTTTT.

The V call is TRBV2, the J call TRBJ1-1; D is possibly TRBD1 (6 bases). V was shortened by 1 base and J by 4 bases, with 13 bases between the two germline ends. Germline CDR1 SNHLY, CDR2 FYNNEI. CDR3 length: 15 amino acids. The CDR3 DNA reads TGTGCCAGCAGTGAAGATACAGGGTTGGGCACTGAAGCTTTCTTT. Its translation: CASSEDTGLGTEAFF.

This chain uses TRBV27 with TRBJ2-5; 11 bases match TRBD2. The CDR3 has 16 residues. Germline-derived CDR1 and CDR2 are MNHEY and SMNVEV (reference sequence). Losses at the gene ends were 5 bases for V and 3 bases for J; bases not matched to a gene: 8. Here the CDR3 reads CASSTLAGEVKETQYF. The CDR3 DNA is TGTGCCAGCAGTACACTAGCGGGAGAGGTAAAAGAGACCCAGTACTTC.

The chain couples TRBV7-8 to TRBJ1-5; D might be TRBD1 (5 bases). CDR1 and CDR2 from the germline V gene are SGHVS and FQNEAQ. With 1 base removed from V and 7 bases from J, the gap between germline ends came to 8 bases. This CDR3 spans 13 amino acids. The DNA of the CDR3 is TGTGCCAGCAGCTTAGTCTGGGGGCAGCCCCAGCATTTT. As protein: CASSLVWGQPQHF. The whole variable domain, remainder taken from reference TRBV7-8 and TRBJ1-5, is GAGVSQSPRYKVAKRGQDVALRCDPISGHVSLFWYQQALGQGPEFLTYFQNEAQLDKSGLPSDRFFAERPEGSVSTLKIQRTQQEDSAVYLCASSLVWGQPQHFGDGTRLSIL.

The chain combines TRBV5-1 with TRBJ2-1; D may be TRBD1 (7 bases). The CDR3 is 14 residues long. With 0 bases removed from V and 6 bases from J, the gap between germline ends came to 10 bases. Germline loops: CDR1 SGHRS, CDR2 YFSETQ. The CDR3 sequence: CASSLEQGGNEQFF. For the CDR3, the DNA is TGCGCCAGCAGCTTGGAGCAGGGGGGCAATGAGCAGTTCTTC.

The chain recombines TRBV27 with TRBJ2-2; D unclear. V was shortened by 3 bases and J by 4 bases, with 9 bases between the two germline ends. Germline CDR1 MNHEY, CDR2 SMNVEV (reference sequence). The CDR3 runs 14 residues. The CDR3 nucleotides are TGTGCCAGCAGTTTGAGTCAGCTCACCGGGGAGCTGTTTTTT. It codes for CASSLSQLTGELFF.

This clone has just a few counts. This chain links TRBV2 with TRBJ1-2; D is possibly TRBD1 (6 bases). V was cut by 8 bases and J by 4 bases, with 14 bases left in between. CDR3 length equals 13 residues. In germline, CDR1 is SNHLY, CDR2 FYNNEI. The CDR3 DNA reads TGTGCCAGCGGAGGACAGCGGACCTATGGCTACACCTTC. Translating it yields CASGGQRTYGYTF.

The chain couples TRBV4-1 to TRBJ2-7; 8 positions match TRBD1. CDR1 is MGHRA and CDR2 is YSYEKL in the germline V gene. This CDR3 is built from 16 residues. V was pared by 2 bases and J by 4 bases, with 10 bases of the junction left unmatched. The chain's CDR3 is CASSQFFPGQVYEQYF. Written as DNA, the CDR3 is TGCGCCAGCAGCCAATTCTTCCCGGGACAGGTATACGAGCAGTACTTC.

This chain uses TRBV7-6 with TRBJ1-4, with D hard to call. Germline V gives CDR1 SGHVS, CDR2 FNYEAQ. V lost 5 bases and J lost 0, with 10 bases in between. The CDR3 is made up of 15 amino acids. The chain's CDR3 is CASSPQPATNEKLFF. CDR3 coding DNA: TGTGCCAGCAGCCCCCAGCCTGCAACTAATGAAAAACTGTTTTTT.

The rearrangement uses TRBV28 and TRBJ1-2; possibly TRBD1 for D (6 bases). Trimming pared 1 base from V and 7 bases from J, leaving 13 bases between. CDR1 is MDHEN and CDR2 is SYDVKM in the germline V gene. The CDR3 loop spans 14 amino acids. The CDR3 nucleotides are TGTGCCAGCAGTTTATCCCGGGGGGACACTGGCTACACCTTC. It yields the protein CASSLSRGDTGYTF.

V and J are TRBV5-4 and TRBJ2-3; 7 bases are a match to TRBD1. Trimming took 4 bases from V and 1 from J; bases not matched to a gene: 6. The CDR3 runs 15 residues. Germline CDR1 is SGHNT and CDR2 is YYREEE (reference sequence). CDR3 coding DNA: TGTGCCAGCAGCGATACAGGGGTGGGCACAGATACGCAGTATTTT. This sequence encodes CASSDTGVGTDTQYF.

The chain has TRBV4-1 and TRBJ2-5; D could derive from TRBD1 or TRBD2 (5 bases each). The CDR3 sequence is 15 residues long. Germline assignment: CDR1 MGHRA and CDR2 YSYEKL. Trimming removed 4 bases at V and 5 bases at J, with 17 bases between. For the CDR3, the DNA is TGCGCCAGCAGCCGAGACCCGGGGCTAACGGAGACCCAGTACTTC. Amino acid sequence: CASSRDPGLTETQYF.

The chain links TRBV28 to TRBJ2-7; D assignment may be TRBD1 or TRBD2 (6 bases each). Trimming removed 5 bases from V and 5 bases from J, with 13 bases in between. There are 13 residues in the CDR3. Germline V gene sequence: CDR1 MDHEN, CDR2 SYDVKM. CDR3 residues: CASSIGGGDEQYF. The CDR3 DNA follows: TGTGCCAGCAGTATCGGGGGCGGCGACGAGCAGTACTTC.

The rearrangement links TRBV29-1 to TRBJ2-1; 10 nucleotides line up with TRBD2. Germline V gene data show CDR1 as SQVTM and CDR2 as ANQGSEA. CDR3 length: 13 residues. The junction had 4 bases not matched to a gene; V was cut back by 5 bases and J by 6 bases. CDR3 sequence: CSVSRLAGNEQFF. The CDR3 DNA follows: TGCAGCGTTTCACGACTAGCGGGCAATGAGCAGTTCTTC.

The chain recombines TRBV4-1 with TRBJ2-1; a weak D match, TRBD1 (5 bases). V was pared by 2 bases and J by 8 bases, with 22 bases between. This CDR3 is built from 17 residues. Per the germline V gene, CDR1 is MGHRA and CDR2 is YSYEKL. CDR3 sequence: CASSQIGAWARKDEQFF. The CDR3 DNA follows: TGCGCCAGCAGCCAAATAGGGGCTTGGGCACGGAAGGATGAGCAGTTCTTC.

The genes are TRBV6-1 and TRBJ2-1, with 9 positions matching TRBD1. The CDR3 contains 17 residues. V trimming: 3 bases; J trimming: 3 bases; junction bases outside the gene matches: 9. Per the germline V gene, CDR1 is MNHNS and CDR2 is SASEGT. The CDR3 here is CASSDFATGGDYNEQFF. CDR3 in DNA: TGTGCCAGCAGTGATTTCGCGACAGGGGGAGACTACAATGAGCAGTTCTTC.

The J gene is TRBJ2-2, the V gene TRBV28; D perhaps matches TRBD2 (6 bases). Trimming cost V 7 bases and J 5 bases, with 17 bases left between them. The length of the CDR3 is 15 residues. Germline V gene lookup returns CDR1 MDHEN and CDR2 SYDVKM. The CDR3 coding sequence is TGTGCCAGCACCACCCGGAGGGTTCCTACCGGGGAGCTGTTTTTT. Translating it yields CASTTRRVPTGELFF.

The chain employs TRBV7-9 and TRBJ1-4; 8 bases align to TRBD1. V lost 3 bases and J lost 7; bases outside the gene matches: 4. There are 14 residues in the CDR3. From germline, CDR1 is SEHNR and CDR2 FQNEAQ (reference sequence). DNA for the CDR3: TGTGCCAGCAGCTTCGACAGGGGATCTGAAAAACTGTTTTTT. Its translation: CASSFDRGSEKLFF.

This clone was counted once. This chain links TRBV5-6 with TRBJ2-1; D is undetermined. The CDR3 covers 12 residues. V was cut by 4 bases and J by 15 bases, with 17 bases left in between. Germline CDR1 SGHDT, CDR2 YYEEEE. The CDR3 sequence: CASSQGPGPAFF. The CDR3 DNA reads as TGTGCCAGCAGCCAAGGCCCAGGACCGGCGTTCTTC.

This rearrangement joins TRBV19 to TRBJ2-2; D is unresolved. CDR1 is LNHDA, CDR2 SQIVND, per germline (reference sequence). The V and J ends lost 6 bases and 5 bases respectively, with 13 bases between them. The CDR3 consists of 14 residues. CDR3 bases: TGTGCCAGTAGCTCGGGTACTACTACCGGGGAGCTGTTTTTT. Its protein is CASSSGTTTGELFF.